A single sample is the source of the 8 T cell receptor beta chains below, sequenced in a study of cytomegalovirus exposure and HLA in healthy donors. The PCR was carried out with 60 Vbeta primers and 13 Jbeta primers. Only in-frame clones appear in the TCRdb table, and some are missing; sequencing was by immunoSEQ multiplex PCR. The sample holds 150,000 to 200,000 clones, around 83% seen once. Input material: PBMCs. The receptors come from a woman between 50 and 59 years old in good health and CMV-seropositive.

CDR3 DNA: TGTGCCAGCAGCAAGCATTGGGACAGGGAGGGAGAGACCCAGTACTTC. Amino acid sequence: CASSKHWDREGETQYF. The rearrangement uses TRBV21-1 and TRBJ2-5; TRBD1 is taken as the D call from the table, unchecked against the DNA. TRBV21-1 is deemed a pseudogene. This CDR3 is built from 16 residues.

For the CDR3, the DNA is TGTGCCAGCAGTGGAACAGGAGATTCACCCCTCCACTTT. It codes for CASSGTGDSPLHF. The V and J genes are TRBV2 and TRBJ1-6; D may be TRBD1 (5 bases). V was trimmed by 4 bases and J by 8 bases, leaving 9 bases between them. The CDR3 loop spans 13 amino acids. The germline CDR1 and CDR2 sequences are SNHLY and FYNNEI.

The gene calls are TRBV15 and TRBJ1-5; D uncertain. CDR3 length: 12 residues. Germline loops: CDR1 LNHNV, CDR2 YYDKDF (reference sequence). V shed 2 bases and J shed 5 bases, with 4 bases lying between them. Here the CDR3 reads CATSRSYQPQHF. In nucleotides, the CDR3 is TGTGCCACCAGCAGATCGTATCAGCCCCAGCATTTT.

The rearrangement links TRBV7-2 to TRBJ2-5; D perhaps matches TRBD1 (5 bases). Germline lookup yields CDR1 SGHTA and CDR2 FQGNSA. This CDR3 has 14 residues. The V gene lost 4 bases and the J gene lost 5 bases, with 14 bases spanning the gap. The CDR3 DNA follows: TGTGCCAGCAGCTCCTCAGGGAAGGGGGAGACCCAGTACTTC. It yields the protein CASSSSGKGETQYF.

Concerning this clone: A read error may account for a junction end that differs from germline. The CDR3 here is CSSSGLGNIGFEQYF. The CDR3 nucleotides are TGTTCCAGCAGCGGACTTGGGAACATAGGTTTCGAGCAGTACTTC. The V and J genes are TRBV7-9 and TRBJ2-7; possible D gene TRBD2, 5 bases. This CDR3 has 15 amino acids. Looked up from germline, CDR1 is SEHNR and CDR2 is FQNEAQ (reference sequence).

The gene calls are TRBV6-5 and TRBJ1-2, with 8 bases lining up with TRBD1. The CDR3 has 15 amino acids. Germline V gene sequence: CDR1 MNHEY, CDR2 SVGAGI. The V and J ends lost 5 bases and 4 bases, in that order; junction bases with no gene match: 9. The CDR3 sequence is CASSTRQGQGYGYTF. CDR3 sequence (DNA): TGTGCCAGCAGTACGCGACAGGGGCAGGGCTATGGCTACACCTTC.

The chain uses TRBV7-2 and TRBJ1-3; no firm D call. V dropped 2 bases and J dropped 0 bases, with 8 bases sitting between them. The CDR3 is 15 amino acids. Germline V CDR1 and CDR2: SGHTA, FQGNSA. CDR3 in DNA: TGTGCCAGCAGCTTAAGCCCGAGCTCTGGAAACACCATATATTTT. It yields the protein CASSLSPSSGNTIYF. Full variable domain (missing parts from reference TRBV7-2 and TRBJ1-3): GAGVSQSPSNKVTEKGKDVELRCDPISGHTALYWYRQSLGQGLEFLIYFQGNSAPDKSGLPSDRFSAERTGGSVSTLTIQRTQQEDSAVYLCASSLSPSSGNTIYFGEGSWLTVV.

A word on this clone: Additional DNA sequences in this sample encode the identical CDR3. This rearrangement joins TRBV5-1 to TRBJ2-7, with 8 bases fitting TRBD1. This CDR3 has 14 residues. Germline loops: CDR1 SGHRS, CDR2 YFSETQ. Trimming removed 3 bases from V and 6 bases from J; junction bases left unmatched: 8. The CDR3 reads CASSYGQGISEQYF. The CDR3 DNA follows: TGCGCCAGCAGCTACGGACAGGGTATCTCCGAGCAGTACTTC.